This TCR beta chain comes out of a study of blood T cell repertoires in COVID-19. This clone appeared once. Data came from immunoSEQ multiplex PCR; TCRdb stores just in-frame clones and leaves some out. The repertoire consists of around 200,000 clones, with 84% occurring once and the leading ten covering 4.4%. The sequence was obtained from a man aged 50-60 years with active or convalescent COVID-19. Sequenced material: peripheral blood.

The CDR3 loop is CSASPPPRDHFTSNYGYTF. The CDR3, as DNA: TGCAGTGCTAGTCCCCCTCCCCGGGATCACTTTACCTCTAACTATGGCTACACCTTC. The gene calls are TRBV20-1 and TRBJ1-2; no clear D. The CDR3 sequence is 19 residues long. Germline values: CDR1 DFQATT, CDR2 SNEGSKA (reference sequence). The V gene lost 3 bases and the J gene lost 0 bases, with 26 bases spanning the gap.